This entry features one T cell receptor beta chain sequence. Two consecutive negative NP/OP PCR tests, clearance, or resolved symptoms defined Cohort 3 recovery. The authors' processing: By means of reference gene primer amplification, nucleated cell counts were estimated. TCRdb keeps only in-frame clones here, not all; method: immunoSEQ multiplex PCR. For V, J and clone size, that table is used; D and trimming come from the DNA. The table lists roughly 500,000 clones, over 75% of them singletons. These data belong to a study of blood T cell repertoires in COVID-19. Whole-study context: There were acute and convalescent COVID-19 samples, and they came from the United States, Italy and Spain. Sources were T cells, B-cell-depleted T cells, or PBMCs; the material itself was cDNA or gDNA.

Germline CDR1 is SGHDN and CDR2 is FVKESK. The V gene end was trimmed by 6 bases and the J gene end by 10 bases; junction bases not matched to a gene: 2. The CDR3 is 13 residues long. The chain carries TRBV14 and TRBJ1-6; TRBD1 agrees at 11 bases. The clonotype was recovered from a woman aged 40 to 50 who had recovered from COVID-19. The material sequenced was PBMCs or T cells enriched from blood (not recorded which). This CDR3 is CASRGQGVSPLHF. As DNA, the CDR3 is TGTGCCAGCAGGGGACAGGGGGTCTCACCCCTCCACTTT.